Listed below are T cell receptor beta chains from one sample, sequenced in a study of CD8 T cells in Susac syndrome. Via MiXCR, TCRdb re-called the immunoSEQ multiplex PCR reads, giving one row per CDR3 protein. This sample has around 170,000 distinct CDR3 sequences, with approximately 95% found just once. The sequenced material came from CD8+ T cells from PBMCs. These receptors were obtained from a human donor with multiple sclerosis. CDR3s include the opening cysteine and the closing phenylalanine or tryptophan. A D gene is named only where the DNA matches it firmly.

d_call	v_call	j_call	cdr3_aa
TRBD2	TRBV29-1	TRBJ2-7	CSVQSGSYEQYF
TRBD2	TRBV15	TRBJ2-1	CATSRPGGTGGWEQFF
TRBD2	TRBV20-1	TRBJ2-3	CSARAERRESRTLTDTQYF
NA	TRBV29-1	TRBJ2-7	CSVEESYEQYF
NA	TRBV14	TRBJ1-2	CASSQVSGIYGYTF
NA	TRBV5-4	TRBJ1-1	CASSLEPGLAEAFF
NA	TRBV29-1	TRBJ2-7	CSAGSSYEQYF
TRBD2	TRBV27	TRBJ2-5	CASSSRGGETQYF
NA	TRBV20-1	TRBJ1-1	CSASTPVNTEAFF
NA	TRBV30	TRBJ2-3	CAWSEGAGPADTQYF